The 32 T cell receptor beta chains in this list originate from one sample, sequenced in a study of blood T cells in healthy people across ages. A sample-barcoded 5' primer and a J-beta primer mix were used in a second PCR of roughly 6 to 11 cycles. TCRdb ran MiXCR on the 5' RACE reads and lists one entry per CDR3 protein. There are some 760,000 distinct CDR3 sequences in the sample; 25% occur only once, and 8% to 10% lies in the top ten. These data were likewise used in another study, on T cells of mothers and their children.

The source material was blood. These receptors all stem from a boy between 10 and 17 years old in good health.

This clonotype was picked up a small number of times. The chain couples TRBV16 to TRBJ2-5; D gene ambiguous. Gene TRBJ2-1 matches the end of the DNA better, so the J call may be wrong. Germline loops: CDR1 KGHSY, CDR2 FQNENV. CDR3 size: 11 residues. The CDR3 DNA reads as TGTGCCAGCAGCCAAGAAATGGAGCAGTTCTTC. This codes for CASSQEMEQFF.

The chain has TRBV5-1 and TRBJ2-5; 7 bases match TRBD2. The J call may be faulty, since TRBJ2-7 better matches the DNA end. This CDR3 comprises 13 residues. Germline V CDR1 and CDR2: SGHRS, YFSETQ. CDR3 DNA: TGCGCCAGCAGCCTACAGCGGGACTACGAGCAGTACTTC. It codes for CASSLQRDYEQYF.

In this sample, this clonotype turned up a few times. The chain carries TRBV10-3 and TRBJ1-1; D remains ambiguous. Germline lookup yields CDR1 ENHRY and CDR2 SYGVKD. This CDR3 region has 15 residues. V was clipped by 0 bases and J by 1 base, with 9 bases between them. CDR3 in DNA: TGTGCCATCAGTGAGTCCGGAGGAAAGAACACTGAAGCTTTCTTT. Its translation: CAISESGGKNTEAFF.

This clonotype was seen more than once but under ten times. V and J are TRBV4-1 and TRBJ2-1; possible D gene TRBD2, 5 bases. V was pared by 1 base and J by 0 bases, with 7 bases between. This CDR3 region has 15 residues. In germline, CDR1 is MGHRA, CDR2 YSYEKL. The CDR3 sequence: CASSQGGPSYNEQFF. For the CDR3, the DNA is TGCGCCAGCAGCCAAGGCGGGCCCTCCTACAATGAGCAGTTCTTC.

A few counts support this clonotype. The chain links TRBV6-5 to TRBJ2-5; D is ambiguous. This CDR3 is 13 amino acids long. Germline CDR1 and CDR2: MNHEY and SVGAGI. Trimming left V 0 bases short and J 3 bases short, with 5 bases between. The CDR3 spells CASSYSWEETQYF. DNA of the CDR3: TGTGCCAGCAGTTACTCGTGGGAAGAGACCCAGTACTTC.

This clonotype was counted at least ten times. V usage is TRBV7-2 and J usage is TRBJ2-5; 13 nucleotides match TRBD2. The CDR3 sequence is 15 residues long. Germline V gene lookup returns CDR1 SGHTA and CDR2 FQGNSA. V shed 7 bases, J shed 2 bases, and the junction held 4 bases outside the gene matches. In nucleotides, the CDR3 is TGTGCCAGCATGACGGGACTAGCGGGACAAGAGACCCAGTACTTC. Amino acid sequence: CASMTGLAGQETQYF.

This clonotype was recorded a few times. The rearrangement links TRBV5-1 to TRBJ2-7, with TRBD2 matching 8 bases. V lost 3 bases and J lost 2; bases outside the gene matches: 4. Germline CDR1 is SGHRS and CDR2 is YFSETQ. This CDR3 is 14 amino acids long. Written as DNA, the CDR3 is TGCGCCAGCAGCTGGGAACTAGCGGCCTACGAGCAGTACTTC. Its protein product is CASSWELAAYEQYF. Filled out from reference TRBV5-1 and TRBJ2-7, the complete variable domain reads KAGVTQTPRYLIKTRGQQVTLSCSPISGHRSVSWYQQTPGQGLQFLFEYFSETQRNKGNFPGRFSGRQFSNSRSEMNVSTLELGDSALYLCASSWELAAYEQYFGPGTRLTVT.

This clonotype was found a few times. This rearrangement joins TRBV3-1 to TRBJ1-2, with TRBD1 as a possible D gene (5 bases). The CDR3 loop spans 12 amino acids. The germline CDR1 and CDR2 sequences are LGHDT and YNNKEL (reference sequence). V was cut by 4 bases and J by 10 bases, with 13 bases left in between. The CDR3 DNA reads as TGTGCCAGCAGCCCCGGGGGAAGTGACTACACCTTC. It yields the protein CASSPGGSDYTF.

This clonotype was detected only a few times. The chain employs TRBV6-2 or TRBV6-3 and TRBJ2-7; tentative D call: TRBD1 (5 bases). The V end was cut by 5 bases, the J end by 4 bases, with 9 bases between. This CDR3 has 12 residues. Germline V gene sequence: CDR1 MNHEY, CDR2 SVGEGT. CDR3 in DNA: TGTGCCAGCAGTGGGGCGGTTTACGAGCAGTACTTC. Its translation: CASSGAVYEQYF.

The gene calls are TRBV20-1 and TRBJ1-2, with 8 bases aligning to TRBD1. With 6 bases clipped from V and 2 bases from J, the junction kept 14 bases outside the gene matches. This CDR3 is 16 amino acids long. Germline CDR1 is DFQATT and CDR2 is SNEGSKA (reference sequence). The CDR3 here is CSATLRTGRLNYGYTF. CDR3 nucleotide sequence: TGCAGTGCCACCCTAAGGACAGGGAGATTGAACTATGGCTACACCTTC.

This sequence joins TRBV7-9 and TRBJ2-5; perhaps TRBD1 as D (5 bases). Trimming took 4 bases from V and 3 from J, leaving 12 bases between them. Germline V gene data show CDR1 as SEHNR and CDR2 as FQNEAQ (reference sequence). CDR3 size: 14 residues. The CDR3, as DNA: TGTGCCAGCAGCTCAGGACATTCCGAAGAGACCCAGTACTTC. This translates into CASSSGHSEETQYF.

Only a few counts were recorded for this clonotype. The chain employs TRBV4-3 and TRBJ2-1, with D perhaps TRBD1 (5 bases). The V end lost 1 base, the J end lost 7 bases, and 14 bases lay between the germline ends. The CDR3 is made up of 15 amino acids. Germline loops: CDR1 LGHNA, CDR2 YSLEER. CDR3: CASSQGSGSGNEQFF. The CDR3 nucleotides read TGCGCCAGCAGCCAAGGTTCAGGGTCAGGTAATGAGCAGTTCTTC.

V usage is TRBV5-1 and J usage is TRBJ2-5, with D hard to call. V was trimmed by 7 bases and J by 2 bases, leaving 15 bases between them. Germline lookup yields CDR1 SGHRS and CDR2 YFSETQ. The length of the CDR3 is 14 residues. CDR3 sequence: CASGLGEAQETQYF. The CDR3 bases are TGCGCCAGCGGCCTGGGCGAAGCACAAGAGACCCAGTACTTC.

The chain couples TRBV15 to TRBJ1-5, with no clear D. Germline V lookup: CDR1 LNHNV, CDR2 YYDKDF (reference sequence). The CDR3 runs to 16 residues. V lost 0 bases and J lost 0, with 9 bases in between. The chain's CDR3 is CATSRDRAVSNQPQHF. The CDR3 bases are TGTGCCACCAGCAGAGATCGGGCAGTTAGCAATCAGCCCCAGCATTTT.

This chain links TRBV6-5 with TRBJ2-7; possible D gene TRBD2, 5 bases. Germline V gene data show CDR1 as MNHEY and CDR2 as SVGAGI. Trimming removed 7 bases from V and 2 bases from J, with 15 bases in between. The CDR3 has 14 amino acids. CDR3 DNA sequence: TGTGCCAGCAACCAAGGAGGCGGACCCTACGAGCAGTACTTC. This encodes CASNQGGGPYEQYF.

The CDR3 protein is CASSSREGYQPQHF. In DNA form, the CDR3 reads TGTGCCAGCAGCTCGAGGGAGGGGTATCAGCCCCAGCATTTT. The rearrangement uses TRBV7-8 and TRBJ1-5, with a weak D call TRBD1 (5 bases). Trimming removed 4 bases from V and 5 bases from J, with 12 bases in between. CDR1 and CDR2 (germline): SGHVS, FQNEAQ. The CDR3 runs to 14 residues.

Regarding this clonotype: One end of the junction is discordant with germline, which a read error may explain. The chain recombines TRBV24-1 with TRBJ2-4; D possibly uses TRBD1 or TRBD2 (5 bases each). There are 14 residues in the CDR3. CDR1 is KGHDR and CDR2 is SFDVKD in the germline V gene. CDR3 region: CATSDSGTNNIQYF. Here the CDR3 DNA reads TGTGCCACCAGTGATTCAGGGACCAATAACATTCAGTACTTC.

This clonotype has a handful of counts. The rearrangement joins TRBV7-8 to TRBJ2-2, with a tentative D call TRBD2 (5 bases). Trimming took 1 base from V and 5 from J, leaving 11 bases between them. The CDR3 consists of 15 residues. Germline V gene lookup returns CDR1 SGHVS and CDR2 FQNEAQ. CDR3 sequence (DNA): TGTGCCAGCAGCTTAGACGTTTCGGGGACCGGGGAGCTGTTTTTT. Translation: CASSLDVSGTGELFF. The full variable domain, completed using reference TRBV7-8 and TRBJ2-2, is GAGVSQSPRYKVAKRGQDVALRCDPISGHVSLFWYQQALGQGPEFLTYFQNEAQLDKSGLPSDRFFAERPEGSVSTLKIQRTQQEDSAVYLCASSLDVSGTGELFFGEGSRLTVL.

The chain recombines TRBV13 with TRBJ2-6; D ambiguous. The germline CDR1 and CDR2 sequences are PRHDT and FYEKMQ (reference sequence). The CDR3 contains 14 residues. The V end was cut by 4 bases, the J end by 3 bases, with 7 bases between. In DNA, the CDR3 is TGTGCCAGCAGCTGGACCCGTGGGGCCAACGTCCTGACTTTC. Translating it yields CASSWTRGANVLTF.

The chain's CDR3 is CSARVVLTGSSYEQYF. The CDR3 DNA sequence: TGCAGTGCTAGAGTCGTTTTAACGGGGAGCTCCTACGAGCAGTACTTC. This chain links TRBV20-1 with TRBJ2-7; weak D call: TRBD2 (5 bases). Germline V gene lookup returns CDR1 DFQATT and CDR2 SNEGSKA (reference sequence). The CDR3 loop spans 16 amino acids. With 1 base removed from V and 0 bases from J, the gap between germline ends came to 16 bases.

The chain employs TRBV7-8 and TRBJ2-5, with D possibly being TRBD2 (6 bases). The CDR3 runs to 14 residues. Trimming took off 0 bases at V and 7 bases at J, with 12 bases between the two ends. CDR1 and CDR2 from the germline V gene are SGHVS and FQNEAQ. CDR3 in amino acids: CASSLAGLSWTQYF. Written as DNA, the CDR3 is TGTGCCAGCAGCTTAGCGGGACTCTCGTGGACCCAGTACTTC. The full variable domain, rest sourced from reference TRBV7-8 and TRBJ2-5, is GAGVSQSPRYKVAKRGQDVALRCDPISGHVSLFWYQQALGQGPEFLTYFQNEAQLDKSGLPSDRFFAERPEGSVSTLKIQRTQQEDSAVYLCASSLAGLSWTQYFGPGTRLLVL.

The gene calls are TRBV6-5 and TRBJ2-5, with D perhaps matching TRBD1 (6 bases). V shed 2 bases and J shed 2 bases, with 15 bases lying between them. This CDR3 has 16 residues. The germline CDR1 and CDR2 sequences are MNHEY and SVGAGI. CDR3 DNA sequence: TGTGCCAGCAGTTACCTGCTTGGGCAGGGGCAAGAGACCCAGTACTTC. Protein product: CASSYLLGQGQETQYF.

This chain joins TRBV20-1 and TRBJ2-2, with D perhaps assigned TRBD1 or TRBD2 (5 bases each). CDR3 length: 12 residues. The V gene lost 3 bases and the J gene lost 4 bases, with 6 bases spanning the gap. The germline CDR1 and CDR2 sequences are DFQATT and SNEGSKA (reference sequence). CDR3 in amino acids: CSARGPTGELFF. The CDR3 region has the DNA TGCAGTGCTAGGGGACCCACCGGGGAGCTGTTTTTT.

This clonotype was counted between two and nine times. V is TRBV7-2 and J is TRBJ2-1, with TRBD1 matching over 12 bases. Germline CDR1 reads SGHTA; CDR2 reads FQGNSA. The CDR3 extends over 17 amino acids. J gave up 2 bases and V 5 bases, and 7 bases lay outside the gene matches. CDR3 amino acids: CASSLRRDRGPYNEQFF. The CDR3 DNA reads TGTGCCAGCAGCCTCCGTCGGGACAGGGGGCCCTACAATGAGCAGTTCTTC.

V is TRBV5-1 and J is TRBJ2-3; the D call may be TRBD1 or TRBD2 (5 bases each). The V end lost 3 bases, the J end lost 4 bases, and 18 bases lay between the germline ends. CDR1 is SGHRS and CDR2 is YFSETQ in the germline V gene. The CDR3 has 16 amino acids. CDR3 nucleotide sequence: TGCGCCAGCAGCTCGGATTTCGGGACGGACTCAGATACGCAGTATTTT. This translates into CASSSDFGTDSDTQYF.

The rearrangement links TRBV20-1 to TRBJ2-1; 7 bases fit TRBD1. The assigned J gene may be wrong: the sequence end matches TRBJ2-7 better. CDR1 and CDR2 from the germline V gene are DFQATT and SNEGSKA (reference sequence). The CDR3 loop spans 15 amino acids. CDR3 sequence reads: CSARPNRGMGGEQYF. CDR3 nucleotides: TGCAGTGCTAGACCCAACAGGGGAATGGGTGGTGAGCAGTACTTC.

This clonotype came up a few times. The chain has TRBV19 and TRBJ2-2; tentative D call: TRBD2 (7 bases). Germline V CDR1 and CDR2: LNHDA, SQIVND (reference sequence). V lost 9 bases, J lost 0 bases, and 14 bases lay in between. This CDR3 is 15 amino acids long. The CDR3 spells CASHAGATNTGELFF. The DNA of the CDR3 is TGTGCCAGCCACGCGGGGGCTACGAACACCGGGGAGCTGTTTTTT.

The genes are TRBV7-9 and TRBJ2-5; possible D gene TRBD1, 7 bases. V lost 4 bases and J 0 bases, leaving 18 bases between the germline ends. Germline V gene sequence: CDR1 SEHNR, CDR2 FQNEAQ (reference sequence). The CDR3 has 17 residues. CDR3 sequence (DNA): TGTGCCAGCAGCTCCCCCCGACAGGGAGGTGACCAAGAGACCCAGTACTTC. Encoded protein: CASSSPRQGGDQETQYF.

This clonotype has more than one count but fewer than ten. The chain couples TRBV6-2 or TRBV6-3 to TRBJ2-5; 9 bases line up with TRBD1. The better agreement between TRBJ2-7 and the DNA end casts doubt on the J call. Germline V gene lookup returns CDR1 MNHEY and CDR2 SVGEGT. The CDR3 contains 16 residues. The CDR3 DNA reads TGTGCCAGCAGTACCGCCTATACCGGGACAGGGACCGAGCAGTACTTC. Protein: CASSTAYTGTGTEQYF.

The chain uses TRBV20-1 and TRBJ1-1, with D perhaps matching TRBD1 (5 bases). The CDR3 is made up of 12 amino acids. Trimming cost V 6 bases and J 5 bases, with 13 bases left between them. Germline lookup yields CDR1 DFQATT and CDR2 SNEGSKA (reference sequence). Written as DNA, the CDR3 is TGCAGTGCACTAGGGGTTAGGACTGAAGCTTTCTTT. Its translation is CSALGVRTEAFF.

The rearrangement links TRBV20-1 to TRBJ2-5, with TRBD1 identical over 10 bases. The junction had 21 bases not matched to a gene; V was cut back by 6 bases and J by 5 bases. Germline V lookup: CDR1 DFQATT, CDR2 SNEGSKA (reference sequence). CDR3 length: 18 residues. CDR3 amino acids: CSATAGQGSFSGVETQYF. The CDR3 DNA reads TGCAGTGCCACAGCGGGACAGGGGTCTTTCTCGGGGGTGGAGACCCAGTACTTC.

This clonotype was counted a few times. The V and J genes are TRBV28 and TRBJ2-7; either TRBD1 or TRBD2 may fit D (5 bases each). The CDR3 loop spans 16 amino acids. CDR1 and CDR2 (germline): MDHEN, SYDVKM. The V and J ends lost 4 bases and 3 bases respectively, with 19 bases between them. The CDR3 DNA is TGTGCCAGCAGTTGGCCGCGGGTCGGGCAGGGCTACGAGCAGTACTTC. Amino acids: CASSWPRVGQGYEQYF.